This T cell receptor (beta chain) emerged from a study of T-cell reconstitution after alpha-beta-depleted transplantation in children. The CDR3 length is 14 residues. With 0 bases clipped from V and 8 bases from J, the junction kept 5 bases outside the gene matches. Germline V gives CDR1 LGHDT, CDR2 YNNKEL (reference sequence). As it was prepared, the TCRbeta library received unique molecular identifiers. TCRdb re-called the PCR reads with MiXCR, one entry per CDR3 protein. The repertoire holds roughly 100,000 distinct CDR3 sequences, with approximately 8.4% as singletons. This clonotype was counted at least ten times.

This specimen consisted of PBMCs from the stem cell graft donor, obtained from the stem cell graft. This TCR was recovered from a human donor who donated a stem cell graft to a child with congenital amegakaryocytic thrombocytopenia. This chain connects TRBV3-1 to TRBJ1-1; 8 nucleotides line up with TRBD1. The DNA of the CDR3 is TGTGCCAGCAGCCAAGATCACCGGGACAGGGAAGCTTTCTTT. This translates into CASSQDHRDREAFF.